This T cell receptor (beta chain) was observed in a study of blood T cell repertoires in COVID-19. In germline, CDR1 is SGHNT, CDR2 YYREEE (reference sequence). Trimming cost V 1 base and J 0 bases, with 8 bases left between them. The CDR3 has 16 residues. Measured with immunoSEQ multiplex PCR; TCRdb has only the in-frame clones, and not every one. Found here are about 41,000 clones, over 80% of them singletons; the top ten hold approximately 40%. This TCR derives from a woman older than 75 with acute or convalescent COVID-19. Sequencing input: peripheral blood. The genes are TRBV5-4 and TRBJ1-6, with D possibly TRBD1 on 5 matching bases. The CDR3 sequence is CASSLNRSSYNSPLHF. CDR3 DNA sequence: TGTGCCAGCAGCTTGAACAGGAGCTCCTATAATTCACCCCTCCACTTT.